These T cell receptor beta chains were read from a single sample in a study of T cells expressing NK-cell markers. No DNA is given; TCRdb re-called the 5' RACE reads and lists each CDR3 protein once. This table holds about 180,000 distinct CDR3 sequences. The sample consisted of blood T cells: a sorted CD56 or NKG2C T cell subset, CD4+ or CD8+ T cells, or bulk PBMC T cells (not recorded which). The receptor source for this set is a woman between 18 and 70 years old in good health. Each CDR3 is given with its conserved first and last residue. The order of the fields is CDR3 length, V gene, J gene, CDR3 protein.

length: 11
V: TRBV5-6
J: TRBJ2-1
CDR3: CASSLATSKFF

length: 14
V: TRBV5-6
J: TRBJ2-1
CDR3: CASSLGQGSNEQFF

length: 13
V: TRBV20-1
J: TRBJ2-7
CDR3: CSARRVVRVEQYF

length: 15
V: TRBV4-1
J: TRBJ2-5
CDR3: CASSQGSGNQETQYF

length: 14
V: TRBV7-8
J: TRBJ1-3
CDR3: CASGGSGSGNTIYF

length: 15
V: TRBV2
J: TRBJ2-5
CDR3: CASRGLAERQETQYF

length: 13
V: TRBV2
J: TRBJ1-1
CDR3: CASSEPPGVGAFF

length: 17
V: TRBV7-9
J: TRBJ1-2
CDR3: CASSSLRDRGSNYGYTF

length: 15
V: TRBV20-1
J: TRBJ1-5
CDR3: CSARDRHYSNQPQHF

length: 19
V: TRBV20-1
J: TRBJ2-3
CDR3: CSARVERTSGRIVTDTQYF

length: 12
V: TRBV12-3/TRBV12-4
J: TRBJ2-7
CDR3: CASSLRVDEQYF

length: 15
V: TRBV5-1
J: TRBJ2-2
CDR3: CASSDQGANTGELFF

length: 15
V: TRBV7-3
J: TRBJ2-2
CDR3: CASSLRGSDTGELFF

length: 14
V: TRBV2
J: TRBJ1-2
CDR3: CATLTEQGDYGYTF

length: 14
V: TRBV18
J: TRBJ2-3
CDR3: CASSTGTHRDTQYF

length: 13
V: TRBV10-3
J: TRBJ2-7
CDR3: CAISEGPPYEQYF

length: 15
V: TRBV4-1
J: TRBJ1-2
CDR3: CASSQDSSPNYGYTF

length: 13
V: TRBV18
J: TRBJ2-3
CDR3: CASSSTGGDTQYF

length: 15
V: TRBV5-1
J: TRBJ2-4
CDR3: CASSLDPDIGNIQYF

length: 14
V: TRBV2
J: TRBJ1-1
CDR3: CASMGYRLNTEAFF

length: 13
V: TRBV5-1
J: TRBJ2-5
CDR3: CASYGDSQETQYF

length: 13
V: TRBV5-1
J: TRBJ2-1
CDR3: CASSSAGWGEQFF

length: 15
V: TRBV27
J: TRBJ2-2
CDR3: CARYSSGTNTGELFF

length: 15
V: TRBV27
J: TRBJ2-7
CDR3: CASSFIRESTYEQYF

length: 16
V: TRBV5-1
J: TRBJ2-5
CDR3: CASSGSSGGIQETQYF

length: 14
V: TRBV7-2
J: TRBJ2-7
CDR3: CASSSTETFYEQYF

length: 14
V: TRBV5-1
J: TRBJ1-1
CDR3: CASSLAGANTEAFF

length: 12
V: TRBV7-6
J: TRBJ1-5
CDR3: CASSPQNQPQHF

length: 15
V: TRBV18
J: TRBJ1-2
CDR3: CASSPPSSTGYGYTF

length: 17
V: TRBV9
J: TRBJ2-5
CDR3: CASSPRLAGLGQETQYF

length: 15
V: TRBV5-6
J: TRBJ1-4
CDR3: CASSLAGQGSEKLFF

length: 15
V: TRBV9
J: TRBJ2-7
CDR3: CASSVADSPNYEQYF

length: 17
V: TRBV11-3
J: TRBJ2-2
CDR3: CASSSSTWEGGTGELFF

length: 14
V: TRBV3-1
J: TRBJ2-5
CDR3: CASSPGYLQETQYF

length: 17
V: TRBV28
J: TRBJ2-3
CDR3: CASSLRRASGLTDTQYF

length: 14
V: TRBV20-1
J: TRBJ2-3
CDR3: CSARDNRRADTQYF

length: 14
V: TRBV20-1
J: TRBJ1-1
CDR3: CSARTLTGSYGAFF

length: 17
V: TRBV5-1
J: TRBJ2-2
CDR3: CASTTGSGGFYTGELFF

length: 16
V: TRBV5-1
J: TRBJ2-7
CDR3: CASSLGPGESSYEQYF

length: 15
V: TRBV5-1
J: TRBJ1-5
CDR3: CASSLGQGNSEPQHF

length: 16
V: TRBV6-1
J: TRBJ2-5
CDR3: CASSEDTGRYQETQYF

length: 18
V: TRBV7-3
J: TRBJ1-4
CDR3: CASSQQTGTIATNEKLFF

length: 14
V: TRBV5-6
J: TRBJ1-5
CDR3: CASSAQVGNQPQHF

length: 12
V: TRBV5-5
J: TRBJ2-2
CDR3: CASSLETGELFF

length: 12
V: TRBV7-6
J: TRBJ2-3
CDR3: CASSARVDTQYF

length: 14
V: TRBV29-1
J: TRBJ2-1
CDR3: CSSTLRGSYNEQFF

length: 17
V: TRBV7-7
J: TRBJ2-3
CDR3: CASRTTLAGGLADTQYF

length: 15
V: TRBV12-3/TRBV12-4
J: TRBJ1-3
CDR3: CASSPSWGSGNTIYF

length: 14
V: TRBV28
J: TRBJ2-3
CDR3: CTSGSGNLRDTQYF

length: 16
V: TRBV27
J: TRBJ2-7
CDR3: CASSRIAGRSTYEQYF

length: 15
V: TRBV20-1
J: TRBJ2-3
CDR3: CSARDGQAITDTQYF

length: 17
V: TRBV7-8
J: TRBJ2-1
CDR3: CASSTTRSTHSYNEQFF

length: 14
V: TRBV7-2
J: TRBJ2-5
CDR3: CASSSTRYQETQYF

length: 15
V: TRBV27
J: TRBJ2-5
CDR3: CASSFGSGKQETQYF

length: 14
V: TRBV6-1
J: TRBJ1-5
CDR3: CASSKGGSGQPQHF

length: 14
V: TRBV5-6
J: TRBJ2-7
CDR3: CASSRSGRAYEQYF

length: 14
V: TRBV2
J: TRBJ1-5
CDR3: CASTQSYGNQPQHF